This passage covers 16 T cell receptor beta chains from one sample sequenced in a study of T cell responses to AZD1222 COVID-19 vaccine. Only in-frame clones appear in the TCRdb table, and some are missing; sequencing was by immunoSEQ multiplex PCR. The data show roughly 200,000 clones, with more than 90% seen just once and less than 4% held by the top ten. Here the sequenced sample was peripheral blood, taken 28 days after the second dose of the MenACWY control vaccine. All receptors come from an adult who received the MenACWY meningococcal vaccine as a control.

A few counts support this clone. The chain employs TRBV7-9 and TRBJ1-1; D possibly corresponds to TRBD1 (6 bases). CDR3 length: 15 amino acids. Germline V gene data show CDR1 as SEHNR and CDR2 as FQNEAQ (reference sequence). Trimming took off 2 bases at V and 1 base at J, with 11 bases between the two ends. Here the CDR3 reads CASSLNRGANTEAFF. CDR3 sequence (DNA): TGTGCCAGCAGCTTAAATCGGGGGGCGAACACTGAAGCTTTCTTT.

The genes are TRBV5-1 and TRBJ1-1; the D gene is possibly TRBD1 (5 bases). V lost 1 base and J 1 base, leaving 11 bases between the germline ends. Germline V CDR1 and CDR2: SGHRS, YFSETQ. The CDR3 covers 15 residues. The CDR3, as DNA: TGCGCCAGCAGCTTGTCGGGGGTTCCGAACACTGAAGCTTTCTTT. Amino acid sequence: CASSLSGVPNTEAFF.

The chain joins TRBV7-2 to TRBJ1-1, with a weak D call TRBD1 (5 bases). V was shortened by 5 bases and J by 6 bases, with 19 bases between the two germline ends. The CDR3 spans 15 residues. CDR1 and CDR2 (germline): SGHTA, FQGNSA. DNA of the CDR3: TGTGCCAGCAGCCCGGACGTCAGGGATCTTGCTGAAGCTTTCTTT. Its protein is CASSPDVRDLAEAFF. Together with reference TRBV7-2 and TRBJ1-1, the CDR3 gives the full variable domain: GAGVSQSPSNKVTEKGKDVELRCDPISGHTALYWYRQSLGQGLEFLIYFQGNSAPDKSGLPSDRFSAERTGGSVSTLTIQRTQQEDSAVYLCASSPDVRDLAEAFFGQGTRLTVV.

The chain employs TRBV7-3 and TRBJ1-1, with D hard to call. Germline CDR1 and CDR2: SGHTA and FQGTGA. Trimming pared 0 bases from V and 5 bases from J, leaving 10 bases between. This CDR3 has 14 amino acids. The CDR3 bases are TGTGCCAGCAGCTTAACGGGGATTGGAACTGAAGCTTTCTTT. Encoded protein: CASSLTGIGTEAFF.

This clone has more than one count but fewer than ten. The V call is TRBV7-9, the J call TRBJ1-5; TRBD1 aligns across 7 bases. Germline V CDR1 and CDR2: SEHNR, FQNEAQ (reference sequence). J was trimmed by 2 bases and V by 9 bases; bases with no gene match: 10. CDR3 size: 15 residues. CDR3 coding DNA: TGTGCCAGGACCTGTCGAACAGGGGGCAATCAGCCCCAGCATTTT. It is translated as CARTCRTGGNQPQHF.

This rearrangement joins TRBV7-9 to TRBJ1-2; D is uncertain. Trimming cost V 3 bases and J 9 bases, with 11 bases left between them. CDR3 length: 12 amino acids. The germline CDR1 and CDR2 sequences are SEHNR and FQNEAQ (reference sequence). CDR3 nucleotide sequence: TGTGCCAGCAGCTTCTCCCAGCCGAGCTACACCTTC. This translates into CASSFSQPSYTF.

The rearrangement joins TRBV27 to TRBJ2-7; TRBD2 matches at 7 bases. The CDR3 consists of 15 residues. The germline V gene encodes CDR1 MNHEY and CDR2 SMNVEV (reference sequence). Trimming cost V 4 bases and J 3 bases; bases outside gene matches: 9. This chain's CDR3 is CASSSGLAALYEQYF. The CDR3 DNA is TGTGCCAGCAGTTCGGGGCTAGCGGCCCTCTACGAGCAGTACTTC.

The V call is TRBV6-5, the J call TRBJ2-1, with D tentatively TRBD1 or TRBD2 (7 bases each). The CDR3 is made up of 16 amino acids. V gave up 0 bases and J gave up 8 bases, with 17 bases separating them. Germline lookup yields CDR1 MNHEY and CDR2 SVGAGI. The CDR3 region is CASSYSITAGQHEQFF. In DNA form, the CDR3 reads TGTGCCAGCAGTTACTCGATTACAGCGGGACAGCATGAGCAGTTCTTC.

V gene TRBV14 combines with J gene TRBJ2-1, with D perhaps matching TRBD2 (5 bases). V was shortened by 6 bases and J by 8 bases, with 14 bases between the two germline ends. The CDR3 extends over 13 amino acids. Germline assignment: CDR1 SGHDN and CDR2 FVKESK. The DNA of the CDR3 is TGTGCCAGCAGATCTGCGGGTACCCATGAGCAGTTCTTC. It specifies CASRSAGTHEQFF.

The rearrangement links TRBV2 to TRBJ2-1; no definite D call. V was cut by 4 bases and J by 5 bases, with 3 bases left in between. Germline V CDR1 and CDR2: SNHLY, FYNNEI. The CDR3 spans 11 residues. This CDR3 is CASSGHNEQFF. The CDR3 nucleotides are TGTGCCAGCAGTGGTCACAATGAGCAGTTCTTC.

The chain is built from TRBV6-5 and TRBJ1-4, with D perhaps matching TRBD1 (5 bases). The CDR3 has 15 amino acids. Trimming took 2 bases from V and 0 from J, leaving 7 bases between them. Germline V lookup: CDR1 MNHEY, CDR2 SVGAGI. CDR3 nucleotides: TGTGCCAGCAGTTACGGGACTTCAACTAATGAAAAACTGTTTTTT. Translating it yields CASSYGTSTNEKLFF.

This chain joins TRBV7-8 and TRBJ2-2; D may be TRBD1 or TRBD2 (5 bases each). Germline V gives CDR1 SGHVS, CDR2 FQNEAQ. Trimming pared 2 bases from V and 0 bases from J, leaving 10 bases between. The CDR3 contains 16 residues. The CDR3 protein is CASSLYGGSNTGELFF. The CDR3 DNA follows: TGTGCCAGCAGCTTATATGGGGGATCGAACACCGGGGAGCTGTTTTTT. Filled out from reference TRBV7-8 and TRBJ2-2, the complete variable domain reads GAGVSQSPRYKVAKRGQDVALRCDPISGHVSLFWYQQALGQGPEFLTYFQNEAQLDKSGLPSDRFFAERPEGSVSTLKIQRTQQEDSAVYLCASSLYGGSNTGELFFGEGSRLTVL.

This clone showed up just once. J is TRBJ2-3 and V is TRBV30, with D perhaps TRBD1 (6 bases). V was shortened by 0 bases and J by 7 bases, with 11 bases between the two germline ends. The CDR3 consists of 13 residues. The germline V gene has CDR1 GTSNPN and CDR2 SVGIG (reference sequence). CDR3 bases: TGTGCCTGGAGTGTAACTGGGACATATACGCAGTATTTT. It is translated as CAWSVTGTYTQYF.

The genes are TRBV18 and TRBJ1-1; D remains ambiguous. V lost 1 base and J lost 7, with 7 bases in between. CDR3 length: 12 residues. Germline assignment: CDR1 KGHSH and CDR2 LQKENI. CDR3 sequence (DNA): TGTGCCAGCTCACCACTGGCGATTGAAGCTTTCTTT. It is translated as CASSPLAIEAFF.

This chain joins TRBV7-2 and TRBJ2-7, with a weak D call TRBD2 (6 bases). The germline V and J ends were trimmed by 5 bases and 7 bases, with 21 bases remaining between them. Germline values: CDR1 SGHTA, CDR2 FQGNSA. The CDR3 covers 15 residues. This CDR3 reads CASSLKPGGKIEQYF. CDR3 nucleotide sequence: TGTGCCAGCAGCCTAAAGCCGGGCGGGAAAATTGAGCAGTACTTC.

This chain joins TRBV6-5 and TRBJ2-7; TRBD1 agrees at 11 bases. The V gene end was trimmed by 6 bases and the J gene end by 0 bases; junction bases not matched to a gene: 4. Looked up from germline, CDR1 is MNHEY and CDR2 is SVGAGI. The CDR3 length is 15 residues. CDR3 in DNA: TGTGCCAGCAGAAATGGGACAGGGGGCTCCTACGAGCAGTACTTC. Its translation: CASRNGTGGSYEQYF.